The next 23 T cell receptor beta chains were all read from a single sample in a study of cytomegalovirus exposure and HLA in healthy donors. Here immunoSEQ multiplex PCR was the method, and the copy in TCRdb shows in-frame clones only, minus some. The data hold about 160,000 clones, with around 92% observed a single time. The sequencing input was PBMCs. The receptors were gathered from a man aged 18 to 29 in good health and CMV-seropositive.

The rearrangement uses TRBV6-4 and TRBJ2-1; 11 bases agree with TRBD1. The ends lost 5 bases at V and 8 bases at J; junction bases unmatched: 5. Per germline, CDR1 MRHNA and CDR2 SNTAGT. This CDR3 comprises 14 residues. CDR3 nucleotides: TGTGCCAGCAGTCCCGGGACAGGGGGGGATGAGCAGTTCTTC. Translation: CASSPGTGGDEQFF.

The V call is TRBV6-5, the J call TRBJ2-3, with D possibly matching TRBD1 (6 bases). Trimming stripped 5 bases from V and 7 bases from J, with 13 bases between. Germline V lookup: CDR1 MNHEY, CDR2 SVGAGI. The CDR3 length is 13 residues. CDR3 residues: CASSKPQGNTQYF. In DNA, the CDR3 is TGTGCCAGCAGTAAGCCACAGGGAAATACGCAGTATTTT.

The chain carries TRBV5-1 and TRBJ2-5, with 9 bases lining up with TRBD2. V lost 4 bases to trimming and J lost 2 bases; unmatched junction nucleotides: 6. This CDR3 has 15 residues. Germline V gene sequence: CDR1 SGHRS, CDR2 YFSETQ. CDR3 nucleotides: TGCGCCAGCAGCCAGACTAGCGGTACTCAAGAGACCCAGTACTTC. It yields the protein CASSQTSGTQETQYF.

The rearrangement joins TRBV11-3 to TRBJ2-7; TRBD2 aligns across 12 bases. Germline V gene lookup returns CDR1 SGHNT and CDR2 YENEEA. V trimming: 4 bases; J trimming: 4 bases; junction bases outside the gene matches: 8. The CDR3 is 16 residues long. DNA for the CDR3: TGTGCCAGCAGCTCCCCGCGGCTAGCGGGAGGGTACGAGCAGTACTTC. Amino acid sequence: CASSSPRLAGGYEQYF.

This clone was counted a single time. V is TRBV9 and J is TRBJ2-1; TRBD2 aligns across 8 bases. The CDR3 loop spans 14 amino acids. The V segment lost 0 bases and the J segment 7 bases; nucleotides outside the gene matches: 3. Germline V gives CDR1 SGDLS, CDR2 YYNGEE. The CDR3 DNA sequence: TGTGCCAGCAGCGTAGACGGGAGGGAGAATGAGCAGTTCTTC. Amino acids: CASSVDGRENEQFF.

The rearrangement uses TRBV5-4 and TRBJ2-6, with D maybe TRBD1 (6 bases). Germline assignment: CDR1 SGHNT and CDR2 YYREEE (reference sequence). The CDR3 has 17 amino acids. The V end lost 3 bases, the J end lost 0 bases, and 13 bases lay between the germline ends. This CDR3 is CASSSDRFLSGANVLTF. CDR3 nucleotide sequence: TGTGCCAGCAGCTCGGACAGATTTCTCTCTGGGGCCAACGTCCTGACTTTC.

The V gene is TRBV6-1, the J gene TRBJ2-1; 8 nucleotides line up with TRBD2. The CDR3 sequence is 14 residues long. Per the germline V gene, CDR1 is MNHNS and CDR2 is SASEGT. V lost 3 bases, J lost 4 bases, and 2 bases stayed unmatched. In DNA, the CDR3 is TGTGCCAGCAGTGAGATAGCGGGGTACAATGAGCAGTTCTTC. It is translated as CASSEIAGYNEQFF.

This chain uses TRBV2 with TRBJ2-3; tentatively, D is TRBD1 (6 bases). V gave up 10 bases and J gave up 4 bases, with 12 bases separating them. The CDR3 consists of 12 residues. Germline CDR1 and CDR2: SNHLY and FYNNEI. For the CDR3, the DNA is TGTGCCAACGGACAGAGACCAGATACGCAGTATTTT. Protein product: CANGQRPDTQYF.

This chain joins TRBV2 and TRBJ1-2; no firm D call. Trimming left V 1 base short and J 4 bases short, with 13 bases between. Germline V gives CDR1 SNHLY, CDR2 FYNNEI. The CDR3 length is 15 residues. The CDR3 DNA follows: TGTGCCAGCAGTGAAGAGGTAGGGAGTGGCTATGGCTACACCTTC. Protein: CASSEEVGSGYGYTF. Looking up the rest from reference TRBV2 and TRBJ1-2 gives the full variable domain: EPEVTQTPSHQVTQMGQEVILRCVPISNHLYFYWYRQILGQKVEFLVSFYNNEISEKSEIFDDQFSVERPDGSNFTLKIRSTKLEDSAMYFCASSEEVGSGYGYTFGSGTRLTVV.

V usage is TRBV28 and J usage is TRBJ2-1, with 12 bases identical to TRBD1. Trimming at V came to 6 bases and at J to 9 bases, leaving 12 bases not matched to a gene. Germline CDR1 is MDHEN and CDR2 is SYDVKM. CDR3 length equals 16 residues. The CDR3 coding sequence is TGTGCCAGCAGCACAGCTCCGGGACAGGGGGCGAGTGAGCAGTTCTTC. As protein: CASSTAPGQGASEQFF.

This chain connects TRBV5-1 to TRBJ1-2, with 8 bases identical to TRBD1. CDR3 length: 14 residues. Germline CDR1 is SGHRS and CDR2 is YFSETQ. The V segment lost 0 bases and the J segment 2 bases; nucleotides outside the gene matches: 0. The CDR3 DNA reads TGCGCCAGCAGCTTGGGGGACAGGAACTATGGCTACACCTTC. Encoded protein: CASSLGDRNYGYTF.

The chain combines TRBV19 with TRBJ1-2; 8 nucleotides line up with TRBD1. V was pared by 3 bases and J by 2 bases, with 8 bases of the junction left unmatched. CDR1 and CDR2 (germline): LNHDA, SQIVND (reference sequence). This CDR3 is 16 amino acids long. The CDR3 is CASSIQGARRNYGYTF. The CDR3 nucleotides read TGTGCCAGTAGTATTCAGGGGGCACGTAGAAACTATGGCTACACCTTC.

The chain employs TRBV5-6 and TRBJ2-7; TRBD2 might be the D (6 bases). The CDR3 length is 15 residues. V was pared by 3 bases and J by 2 bases, with 15 bases between. Germline assignment: CDR1 SGHDT and CDR2 YYEEEE. CDR3 DNA sequence: TGTGCCAGCAGCTCCGGGGAGCGGGCCACCTACGAGCAGTACTTC. It codes for CASSSGERATYEQYF.

This clone has only one observation. The chain uses TRBV11-2 and TRBJ2-2; tentative D call: TRBD1 (6 bases). The CDR3 has 14 residues. Between the trimmed V and J ends, which lost 2 bases and 7 bases, there was a span of 11 bases. Germline CDR1 is SGHAT and CDR2 is FQNNGV. The CDR3 DNA reads as TGTGCCAGCAGCTTAATCAGGGGACGCGGGGAGCTGTTTTTT. As protein: CASSLIRGRGELFF.

The genes are TRBV6-5 and TRBJ2-1; no clear D gene. V lost 4 bases and J 2 bases, leaving 12 bases between the germline ends. The CDR3 covers 15 residues. From germline, CDR1 is MNHEY and CDR2 SVGAGI. The CDR3 sequence: CASSFTEFTYNEQFF. The CDR3 coding sequence is TGTGCCAGCAGTTTTACGGAGTTCACCTACAATGAGCAGTTCTTC.

This chain uses TRBV27 with TRBJ2-7; 7 nucleotides line up with TRBD1. Per the germline V gene, CDR1 is MNHEY and CDR2 is SMNVEV (reference sequence). The trim removed 5 bases at V and 6 bases at J, leaving 13 bases unmatched. The CDR3 consists of 15 residues. The CDR3 is CASSKPGTVFREQYF. The CDR3, as DNA: TGTGCCAGCAGTAAACCCGGGACAGTATTCCGCGAGCAGTACTTC.

The rearrangement uses TRBV14 and TRBJ2-7; tentative D call: TRBD1 (6 bases). This CDR3 contains 15 residues. The germline V gene encodes CDR1 SGHDN and CDR2 FVKESK. The ends were cut back, 0 bases at V and 4 bases at J, with 13 bases in the middle. The DNA for the CDR3 is TGTGCCAGCAGCCAAGATTTGTGGGGGCAATACGAGCAGTACTTC. It translates to CASSQDLWGQYEQYF.

This chain uses TRBV7-9 with TRBJ2-1, with a tentative D call TRBD1 (5 bases). The CDR3 covers 14 residues. Germline CDR1 reads SEHNR; CDR2 reads FQNEAQ (reference sequence). The V end was cut by 0 bases, the J end by 4 bases, with 7 bases between. The CDR3 DNA reads as TGTGCCAGCAGCTTAGCGGCAGGGTACAATGAGCAGTTCTTC. It translates to CASSLAAGYNEQFF.

The rearrangement uses TRBV19 and TRBJ2-1; 10 bases line up with TRBD2. Germline assignment: CDR1 LNHDA and CDR2 SQIVND (reference sequence). The CDR3 covers 17 residues. V shed 3 bases and J 6 bases; nucleotides not matched to a gene: 11. In DNA, the CDR3 is TGTGCCAGTAGTATCCTCCCGAGCGGGAGGGCGTCCAATGAGCAGTTCTTC. It encodes CASSILPSGRASNEQFF.

V is TRBV6-1 and J is TRBJ2-7; unclear D gene. CDR1 MNHNS and CDR2 SASEGT come from the germline V gene. CDR3 length equals 13 residues. V gave up 2 bases and J gave up 0 bases, with 5 bases separating them. CDR3 amino acids: CASSESVSYEQYF. The DNA for the CDR3 is TGTGCCAGCAGTGAATCGGTCTCCTACGAGCAGTACTTC.

This rearrangement joins TRBV7-2 to TRBJ1-5, with D possibly being TRBD1 (5 bases). Germline V CDR1 and CDR2: SGHTA, FQGNSA. The CDR3 is 14 amino acids. Deletions cut 2 bases from V and 5 bases from J, with 10 bases between. This CDR3 reads CASSLSGGDQPQHF. CDR3 nucleotide sequence: TGTGCCAGCAGCTTAAGTGGGGGGGATCAGCCCCAGCATTTT.

This clone was found once. The rearrangement uses TRBV5-1 and TRBJ1-1, with TRBD1 matching 11 bases. Germline trimming cut 4 bases from V and 4 bases from J; bases unmatched to any gene: 6. The CDR3 loop spans 15 amino acids. Germline lookup yields CDR1 SGHRS and CDR2 YFSETQ. The CDR3 protein is CASSRDRGLGTEAFF. CDR3 in DNA: TGCGCCAGCAGCAGGGACAGGGGGTTAGGCACTGAAGCTTTCTTT. The variable domain in full, with the rest retrieved from reference TRBV5-1 and TRBJ1-1, is KAGVTQTPRYLIKTRGQQVTLSCSPISGHRSVSWYQQTPGQGLQFLFEYFSETQRNKGNFPGRFSGRQFSNSRSEMNVSTLELGDSALYLCASSRDRGLGTEAFFGQGTRLTVV.

The chain is built from TRBV5-1 and TRBJ1-2; 10 bases match TRBD1. CDR1 and CDR2 (germline): SGHRS, YFSETQ. Trimming at V came to 0 bases and at J to 4 bases, leaving 3 bases not matched to a gene. The CDR3 consists of 15 residues. In DNA, the CDR3 is TGCGCCAGCAGCTTGGCCGGGACAGGGGCCTATGGCTACACCTTC. Amino acid sequence: CASSLAGTGAYGYTF.